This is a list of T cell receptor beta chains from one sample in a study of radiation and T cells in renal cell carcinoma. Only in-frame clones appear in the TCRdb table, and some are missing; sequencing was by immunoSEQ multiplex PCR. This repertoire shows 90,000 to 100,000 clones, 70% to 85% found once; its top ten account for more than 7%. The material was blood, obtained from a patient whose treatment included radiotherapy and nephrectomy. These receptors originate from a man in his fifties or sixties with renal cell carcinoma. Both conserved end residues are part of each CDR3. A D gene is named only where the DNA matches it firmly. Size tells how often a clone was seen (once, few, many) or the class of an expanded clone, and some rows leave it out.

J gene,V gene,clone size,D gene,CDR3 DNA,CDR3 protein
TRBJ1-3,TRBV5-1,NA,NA,TGCGCCAGCAGCTTTGAGGGCCTCCTAACCTCTGGAAACACCATATATTTT,CASSFEGLLTSGNTIYF
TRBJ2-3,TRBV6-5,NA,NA,TGTGCCAGCAGACGCTCTAGCACCACAGATACGCAGTATTTT,CASRRSSTTDTQYF
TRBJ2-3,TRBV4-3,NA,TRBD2,TGCGCCAGCAGCCAGGGGCTAGCGGGGTCAGATACGCAGTATTTT,CASSQGLAGSDTQYF
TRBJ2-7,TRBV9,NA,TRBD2,TGTGCCAGCAGCGTAGCTAGCGGATCCTACGAGCAGTACTTC,CASSVASGSYEQYF
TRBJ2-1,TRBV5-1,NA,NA,TGCGCCAGCAGCTTGGCGGCAAACTCCTACAATGAGCAGTTCTTC,CASSLAANSYNEQFF
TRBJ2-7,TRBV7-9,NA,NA,TGTGCCCTAGGGACTCACTACGAGCAGTACTTC,CALGTHYEQYF
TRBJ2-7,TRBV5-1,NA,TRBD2,TGCGCCAGCAGCTTGGGACAGGTACCGGGACTAGCGGGCTCCCCCAGCTCCTACGAGCAGTACTTC,CASSLGQVPGLAGSPSSYEQYF
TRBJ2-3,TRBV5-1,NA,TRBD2,TGCGCCAGCAGCCTTACTAGCGCCCCCACAGATACGCAGTATTTT,CASSLTSAPTDTQYF
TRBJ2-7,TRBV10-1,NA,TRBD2,TGCGCCAGCAGTCGGTCAGCGGGAGGAGCCGAGCAGTACTTC,CASSRSAGGAEQYF
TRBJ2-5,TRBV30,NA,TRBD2,TGTGCCTGGAGCGGAGGCGGGAGGGCCGCAGAGACCCAGTACTTC,CAWSGGGRAAETQYF
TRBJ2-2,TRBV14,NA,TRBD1,TGTGCCAGCAGCCAACGGGGACAGGGGGGTCGCACCGGGGAGCTGTTTTTT,CASSQRGQGGRTGELFF
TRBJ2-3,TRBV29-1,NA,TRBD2,TGCAGCGTTGTTCTAGCGGGAGCGTTGGATACGCAGTATTTT,CSVVLAGALDTQYF
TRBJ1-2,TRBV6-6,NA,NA,TGTGCCAGCAGTTACTCGGTCCTCTATGGCTACACCTTC,CASSYSVLYGYTF
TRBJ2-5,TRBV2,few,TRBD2,TGTGCCAGCAGTGCAACTTCGGGACTAGCAGCGGAGACCCAGTACTTC,CASSATSGLAAETQYF
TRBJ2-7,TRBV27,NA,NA,TGTGCCAGCAGTTTATCCGGGATCCTCTACGAGCAGTACTTC,CASSLSGILYEQYF
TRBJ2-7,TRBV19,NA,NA,TGTGCCAGTAGTAACACCTACGAGCAGTACTTC,CASSNTYEQYF
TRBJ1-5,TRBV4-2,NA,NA,TGTGCCAGCAGCCAAGGGAAGAATCAGCCCCAGCATTTT,CASSQGKNQPQHF
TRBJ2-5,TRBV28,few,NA,TGTGCCAGCAGTCCTAGAGAGACCCAGTACTTC,CASSPRETQYF
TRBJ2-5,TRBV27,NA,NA,TGTGCCAGCAGTTTACAGGGGGAGACCCAGTACTTC,CASSLQGETQYF
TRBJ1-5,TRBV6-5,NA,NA,TGTGCCAGCAGCTCCAGGGGTATCAATCAGCCCCAGCATTTT,CASSSRGINQPQHF
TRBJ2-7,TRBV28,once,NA,TGTGCCAGCAGTTTCCTGGAGGGGGGGACCTACGAGCAGTACTTC,CASSFLEGGTYEQYF
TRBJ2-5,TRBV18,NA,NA,TGTGCCAGCTCACCACTCGAGGAGACCCAGTACTTC,CASSPLEETQYF
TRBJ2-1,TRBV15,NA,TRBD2,TGTGCCACCAGCAGAGATTACGGACTAGCGGGATCCCACTCCTACAATGAGCAGTTCTTC,CATSRDYGLAGSHSYNEQFF
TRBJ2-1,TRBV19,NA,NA,TGTGCCAGTAGTGCCTCGGGACCCCGGACCAGTGAGCAGTTCTTC,CASSASGPRTSEQFF
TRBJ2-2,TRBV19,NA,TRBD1,TGTGCCAGTAGTACCTACACCGGGACAGACACCGGGGAGCTGTTTTTT,CASSTYTGTDTGELFF
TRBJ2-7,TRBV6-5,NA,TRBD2,TGTGCCAGCAGTTACTCGAGGCTAGCGGGCAACGAGCAGTACTTC,CASSYSRLAGNEQYF
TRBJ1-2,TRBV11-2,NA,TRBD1,TGTGCCAGCAGCTTAGATTCAGGGACAGGGCGCTATGGCTACACCTTC,CASSLDSGTGRYGYTF
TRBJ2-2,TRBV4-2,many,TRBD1,TGTGCCAGCAGCCAGACTCCGGGGACAGACTCCACCGGGGAGCTGTTTTTT,CASSQTPGTDSTGELFF
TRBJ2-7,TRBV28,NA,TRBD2,TGTGCCAGCAGTCCGGCTAGCGGTCCCTACGAGCAGTACTTC,CASSPASGPYEQYF
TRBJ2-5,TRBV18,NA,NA,TGTGCCAGCTCTGGTGGGATGAGGCAAGAGACCCAGTACTTC,CASSGGMRQETQYF
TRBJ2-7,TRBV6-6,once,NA,TGTGCCAGCAGTTACAAGGACCCACCGGAGCTCTACGAGCAGTACTTC,CASSYKDPPELYEQYF
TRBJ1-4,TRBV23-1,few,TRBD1,TGCGCCAGATTCAGGGGGCGGTATGAAAAACTGTTTTTT,CARFRGRYEKLFF
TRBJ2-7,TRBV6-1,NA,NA,TGTGCCAGCACGAAGACGGACGGAGGTGAGCAGTACTTC,CASTKTDGGEQYF
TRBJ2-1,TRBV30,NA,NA,TGTGCCTGGAGTGTACGTCCGAACCACAATGAGCAGTTCTTC,CAWSVRPNHNEQFF
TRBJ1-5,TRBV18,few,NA,TGTGCCAGCTCGGCCTACCAGGGAAATCAGCCCCAGCATTTT,CASSAYQGNQPQHF
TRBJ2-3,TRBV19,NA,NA,TGTGCCACGGCCGAGGGTCCTTTCACAGATACGCAGTATTTT,CATAEGPFTDTQYF
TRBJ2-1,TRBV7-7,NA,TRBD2,TGTGCCAGCAGCTCCAGCGGGGGATATGAGCAGTTCTTC,CASSSSGGYEQFF
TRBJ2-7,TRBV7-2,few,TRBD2,TGTGCCAGCAGCTCGGGACTAGCGGGGTCCTACGAGCAGTACTTC,CASSSGLAGSYEQYF
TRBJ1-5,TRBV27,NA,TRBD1,TGTGCCAGCAGTCTCCCGGACAGGCGTCCACACCTTAGCAATCAGCCCCAGCATTTT,CASSLPDRRPHLSNQPQHF
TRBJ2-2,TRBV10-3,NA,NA,TGTGCCATCAGTGAGTCCAGGGTAGCGAACACCGGGGAGCTGTTTTTT,CAISESRVANTGELFF
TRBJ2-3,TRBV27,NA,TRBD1,TGTGCCAGCAGTTGGGGGACAGCGACAGATACGCAGTATTTT,CASSWGTATDTQYF
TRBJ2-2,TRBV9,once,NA,TGTGCCAGCAGCGTAGATAAGTCGGGGGCCGGCAGACCCGGGGAGCTGTTTTTT,CASSVDKSGAGRPGELFF
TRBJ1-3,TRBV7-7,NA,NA,TGTGCCAGCAGCCTCAGCGATAGCTCTGGAAACACCATATATTTT,CASSLSDSSGNTIYF
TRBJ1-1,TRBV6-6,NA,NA,TGTGCCAGCAGCAATCAACGAGGCAATGGGGACACTGAAGCTTTCTTT,CASSNQRGNGDTEAFF
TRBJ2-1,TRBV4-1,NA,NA,TGCGCCAGCAGCCACCCCCTCGGGAATGAGCAGTTCTTC,CASSHPLGNEQFF
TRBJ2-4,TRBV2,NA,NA,TGTGCCAGCAAGGAGGAGCTAGCCAAAAACATTCAGTACTTC,CASKEELAKNIQYF
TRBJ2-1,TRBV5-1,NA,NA,TGCGCCAGCAACCCACGAGGTGACAATGAGCAGTTCTTC,CASNPRGDNEQFF
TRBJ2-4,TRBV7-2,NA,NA,TGTGCCAGCAGCGACCTCCCCACGAAAAACATTCAGTACTTC,CASSDLPTKNIQYF
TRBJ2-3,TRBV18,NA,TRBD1,TGTGCCAGCTCACCAGACAGGGGGAACACAGATACGCAGTATTTT,CASSPDRGNTDTQYF
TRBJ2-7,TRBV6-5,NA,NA,TGTGCCAGCAGAGGACATGCTTTTTACGAGCAGTACTTC,CASRGHAFYEQYF
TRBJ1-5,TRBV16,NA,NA,TGTGCCAGCAGCCCCCGGGGGTTTTTAAACAGCGGGTATAATCAGCCCCAGCATTTT,CASSPRGFLNSGYNQPQHF
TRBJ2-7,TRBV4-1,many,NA,TGCGCCAGCAGCCAAGGGCAGGGGGGAACCTACGAGCAGTACTTC,CASSQGQGGTYEQYF
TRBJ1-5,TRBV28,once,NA,TGTGCCAGCAGTTTAACAGGGCTCTATTCAAAGAAAGGCAATCAGCCCCAGCATTTT,CASSLTGLYSKKGNQPQHF
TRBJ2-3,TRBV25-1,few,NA,TGTGCCAGCAGTGTTCTAGGACCGCGCGCAGATACGCAGTATTTT,CASSVLGPRADTQYF